Shown below are 4 T cell receptor beta chains from a single sample sequenced in a study of CD8 T cells in Susac syndrome. Random-hexamer reverse transcription was applied to about 0.5 to 1 ug RNA. MiXCR, applied by TCRdb to the immunoSEQ multiplex PCR reads, yields one record per CDR3 protein. The sample consists of 50,000 to 60,000 distinct CDR3 sequences, roughly 92% of them appearing once. The specimen sequenced was CD8+ T cells from PBMCs. All receptors come from a human donor in good health.

J is TRBJ1-5 and V is TRBV7-9; D is unclear. Germline CDR1 is SEHNR and CDR2 is FQNEAQ (reference sequence). The CDR3 has 12 residues. With 3 bases removed from V and 6 bases from J, the gap between germline ends came to 6 bases. The CDR3 is CASSFLAQPQHF. The CDR3 nucleotides read TGTGCCAGCAGCTTTCTGGCTCAGCCCCAGCATTTT.

This clonotype was counted between two and nine times. The genes are TRBV6-2 or TRBV6-3 and TRBJ2-7; tentatively, D is TRBD2 (6 bases). CDR1 and CDR2 from the germline V gene are MNHEY and SVGEGT. There are 14 residues in the CDR3. V gave up 0 bases and J gave up 3 bases, with 9 bases separating them. The CDR3 nucleotides read TGTGCCAGCAGTTACTCGGGACTTCTCTACGAGCAGTACTTC. This gives the protein CASSYSGLLYEQYF.

This clonotype was seen a few times. The chain couples TRBV5-4 to TRBJ2-5; D possibly corresponds to TRBD2 (6 bases). Germline-derived CDR1 and CDR2 are SGHNT and YYREEE (reference sequence). CDR3 length: 14 residues. The V gene lost 5 bases and the J gene lost 10 bases, with 21 bases spanning the gap. The CDR3 here is CASSGDGGFRGQYF. As DNA, the CDR3 is TGTGCCAGCAGTGGGGACGGAGGGTTCCGTGGCCAGTACTTC.

The rearrangement uses TRBV20-1 and TRBJ2-1, with a tentative D call TRBD1 (6 bases). Trimming stripped 3 bases from V and 1 base from J, with 13 bases between. CDR3 length: 15 residues. CDR1 DFQATT and CDR2 SNEGSKA come from the germline V gene (reference sequence). The CDR3 DNA reads as TGCAGTGCTAGGACAGGTCCCCTTTCCTACAATGAGCAGTTCTTC. It translates to CSARTGPLSYNEQFF.